The rows below give T cell receptor beta chains drawn from one sample of a study of shared clonotypes between healthy human individuals. Sequencing used immunoSEQ multiplex PCR; TCRdb keeps in-frame clones, though not all of them. In the table there are a few million clones, 80% to 95% of which are singletons. The sample consisted of naive CD4+ T cells from PBMCs. The receptors derive from a man younger than 30 in good health. Some clones in this sample may be carry-over from other donors' samples. Each CDR3 is given with its conserved first and last residue. D genes are given only for firm matches. Clone size is shown for a subset of rows, as once, few, many or a class of expanded clone.

size,J,D,V,DNA,CDR3
-,TRBJ2-2,-,TRBV28,TGTGCCAGCAGCCTGGCGAGTCCCCAAAACACCGGGGAGCTGTTTTTT,CASSLASPQNTGELFF
-,TRBJ2-7,TRBD2,TRBV9,TGTGCCAGCAGCTTCAGCGGGACTAGCGGGATTGGAGGCGAGCAGTACTTC,CASSFSGTSGIGGEQYF
-,TRBJ1-5,-,TRBV7-2,TGTGCCAGCAGCTTAACGCAGGGTCCTCAGCCCCAGCATTTT,CASSLTQGPQPQHF
-,TRBJ1-5,-,TRBV27,TGTGCCAGCAGTCCCCAGGGTTTTAGCAATCAGCCCCAGCATTTT,CASSPQGFSNQPQHF
-,TRBJ1-5,TRBD1,TRBV28,TGTGCCAGCACCAACTTTTCAGGGGGTTATCAGCCCCAGCATTTT,CASTNFSGGYQPQHF
-,TRBJ1-4,-,TRBV10-3,TGTGCCATCAGTGAGGGGCGTGGGTATAATGAAAAACTGTTTTTT,CAISEGRGYNEKLFF
-,TRBJ1-3,-,TRBV6-1,TGTGCCAGCAGTACCTTGACAGGTACTGGAAACACCATATATTTT,CASSTLTGTGNTIYF
-,TRBJ1-1,-,TRBV7-3,TGTGCCAGCAGCTTCCTCCAGAACACTGAAGCTTTCTTT,CASSFLQNTEAFF
-,TRBJ2-4,-,TRBV7-3,TGTGCCAGCAGCTTAAATAGGGGAAACATTCAGTACTTC,CASSLNRGNIQYF
-,TRBJ2-1,TRBD2,TRBV5-1,TGCGCCAGCAGCTTGGCAGGCGGGAGGGGGAACAATGAGCAGTTCTTC,CASSLAGGRGNNEQFF
-,TRBJ1-2,-,TRBV7-2,TGTGCCAGCAGCTTCGGGCCGGCGAACTATGGCTACACCTTC,CASSFGPANYGYTF
once,TRBJ1-1,-,TRBV6-1,TGTGCCAGCAGTGCATTCCGAGCTTTCTTT,CASSAFRAFF
-,TRBJ2-3,TRBD2,TRBV5-1,TGCGCCAGCAGCTTGGAGCCGCTAGCGGGAGTAGGAGGCACAGATACGCAGTATTTT,CASSLEPLAGVGGTDTQYF
-,TRBJ2-2,TRBD1,TRBV5-1,TGCGCCAGCAGCTTGGTCGGACAGGGGAACACCGGGGAGCTGTTTTTT,CASSLVGQGNTGELFF
-,TRBJ1-2,-,TRBV7-4,TGTGCCAGCAGCTTGGGGGCTAACTATGGCTACACCTTC,CASSLGANYGYTF
-,TRBJ1-5,TRBD1,TRBV9,TGTGCCAGCAGCGTCGGGACAGCGGAGTATCAGCCCCAGCATTTT,CASSVGTAEYQPQHF
-,TRBJ1-2,-,TRBV20-1,TGCAGTGCTAGAGACAGGTACTACACCTTC,CSARDRYYTF
-,TRBJ1-2,TRBD1,TRBV29-1,TGCAGCGGGGGGGGACAGGGAAACTATGGCTACACCTTC,CSGGGQGNYGYTF